These 17 T cell receptor beta chains share one sample of origin, sequenced in a study of T cells in Graves' hyperthyroidism and ophthalmopathy. Amplified TCR beta CDR3 regions derived from RNA transcripts. TCR CDR3 underwent first-round RT-PCR with the HTBI primer set. TCRdb used MiXCR to reprocess the multiplex PCR reads, holding one entry per CDR3 protein. The sample consists of hundreds of thousands of distinct CDR3 sequences, 14% of them appearing once. The sample consisted of blood. All receptors derive from a young woman with Graves' hyperthyroidism.

There are a few counts of this clonotype. Written as DNA, the CDR3 is TGTGCCAGCAGCTTATCAGGGACTAGCGGGAGGTTCGAGCAGTACTTC. Its translation is CASSLSGTSGRFEQYF. The chain combines TRBV7-2 with TRBJ2-7; 15 bases are shared with TRBD2. The CDR3 length is 16 residues. The germline V gene has CDR1 SGHTA and CDR2 FQGNSA. V lost 2 bases to trimming and J lost 6 bases; unmatched junction nucleotides: 5. The complete variable domain, with remaining parts taken from reference TRBV7-2 and TRBJ2-7, reads GAGVSQSPSNKVTEKGKDVELRCDPISGHTALYWYRQSLGQGLEFLIYFQGNSAPDKSGLPSDRFSAERTGGSVSTLTIQRTQQEDSAVYLCASSLSGTSGRFEQYFGPGTRLTVT.

This clonotype was seen repeatedly, ten times or more. The V call is TRBV7-8, the J call TRBJ1-2; 8 nucleotides match TRBD1. J lost 7 bases, V lost 4 bases, and 8 bases had no gene match. Germline-derived CDR1 and CDR2 are SGHVS and FQNEAQ. This CDR3 contains 14 residues. CDR3 bases: TGTGCCAGCAGCTCTACCGGGACAGGAACTGGCTACACCTTC. It specifies CASSSTGTGTGYTF.

This clonotype has a count of ten or more. The chain has TRBV11-2 and TRBJ2-7; D might be TRBD2 (5 bases). V dropped 5 bases and J dropped 6 bases, with 20 bases sitting between them. Germline CDR1 is SGHAT and CDR2 is FQNNGV. CDR3 length: 15 amino acids. The CDR3 nucleotides read TGTGCCAGCAGCCCTGTCGGGGTTTTCGGTGGCGAGCAGTACTTC. Its translation: CASSPVGVFGGEQYF.

This clonotype was seen many times. The chain has TRBV27 and TRBJ1-2; 7 nucleotides align to TRBD1. From germline, CDR1 is MNHEY and CDR2 SMNVEV (reference sequence). V was clipped by 9 bases and J by 0 bases; unmatched bases: 7. The CDR3 loop spans 14 amino acids. The CDR3 protein is CARQDREANYGYTF. CDR3 in DNA: TGTGCCAGACAAGACAGGGAAGCTAACTATGGCTACACCTTC.

This clonotype was recorded many times. The chain carries TRBV6-2 or TRBV6-3 and TRBJ1-2; possible D gene TRBD1, 5 bases. V shed 6 bases and J shed 2 bases, with 22 bases lying between them. The germline gives CDR1 MNHEY, CDR2 SVGEGT. CDR3 length equals 17 residues. The CDR3 nucleotides read TGTGCCAGCAGCAGCCCTGGAAAGGACATTACAAACTATGGCTACACCTTC. Its protein is CASSSPGKDITNYGYTF.

The V call is TRBV24-1, the J call TRBJ2-3; 9 positions agree with TRBD1. The CDR3 sequence is 16 residues long. Germline trimming cut 4 bases from V and 2 bases from J; bases unmatched to any gene: 6. Germline-derived CDR1 and CDR2 are KGHDR and SFDVKD. Here the CDR3 reads CATSDSGTGPTDTQYF. CDR3 sequence (DNA): TGTGCCACCAGTGACTCCGGGACAGGGCCCACAGATACGCAGTATTTT.

In this sample, this clonotype turned up a few times. This chain connects TRBV7-6 to TRBJ1-1; D gene uncertain. CDR1 and CDR2 (germline): SGHVS, FNYEAQ. The ends were cut back, 1 base at V and 4 bases at J, with 10 bases in the middle. The CDR3 has 14 amino acids. The CDR3 loop is CASSLGLLSTEAFF. The CDR3 coding sequence is TGTGCCAGCAGCTTAGGTTTATTGAGCACTGAAGCTTTCTTT.

The gene calls are TRBV7-9 and TRBJ1-2; 8 bases fit TRBD1. CDR1 SEHNR and CDR2 FQNEAQ come from the germline V gene (reference sequence). V trimming: 6 bases; J trimming: 2 bases; junction bases outside the gene matches: 8. The CDR3 contains 15 residues. In DNA form, the CDR3 reads TGTGCCAGCAGATACGGGACAGGCCCCAACTATGGCTACACCTTC. Translation gives CASRYGTGPNYGYTF.

Many counts were recorded for this clonotype. V is TRBV5-1 and J is TRBJ1-1; TRBD1 aligns across 7 bases. The CDR3 is made up of 15 amino acids. Trimming removed 4 bases from V and 3 bases from J; junction bases left unmatched: 9. CDR1 SGHRS and CDR2 YFSETQ come from the germline V gene. The CDR3 DNA reads TGCGCCAGCAGCCCCGGACAGGCTCGGGACACTGAAGCTTTCTTT. It yields the protein CASSPGQARDTEAFF.

CDR3 sequence (DNA): TGTGCCAGTGAGACTAGCGGGGCCTACAATGAGCAGTTCTTC. Amino acid sequence: CASETSGAYNEQFF. This chain links TRBV19 with TRBJ2-1, with 11 bases matching TRBD2. Germline-derived CDR1 and CDR2 are LNHDA and SQIVND (reference sequence). Trimming at V came to 8 bases and at J to 2 bases, leaving 2 bases not matched to a gene. This CDR3 spans 14 amino acids.

V usage is TRBV20-1 and J usage is TRBJ1-4; no clear D. The V end lost 0 bases, the J end lost 5 bases, and 13 bases lay between the germline ends. CDR1 and CDR2 from the germline V gene are DFQATT and SNEGSKA (reference sequence). The CDR3 runs 15 residues. CDR3 loop: CSARDRQNLNEKLFF. CDR3 bases: TGCAGTGCTAGAGATCGTCAGAATTTAAATGAAAAACTGTTTTTT.

The chain recombines TRBV11-2 with TRBJ1-2; possibly TRBD1 for D (5 bases). This CDR3 has 15 residues. The V gene lost 1 base and the J gene lost 8 bases, with 17 bases spanning the gap. Germline V gene data show CDR1 as SGHAT and CDR2 as FQNNGV. Here the CDR3 DNA reads TGTGCCAGCAGCTTAGGCGCATCGGGGGTCCGAGGCTACACCTTC. This encodes CASSLGASGVRGYTF. Using reference TRBV11-2 and TRBJ1-2 for the parts outside the CDR3, the full variable domain is EAGVAQSPRYKIIEKRQSVAFWCNPISGHATLYWYQQILGQGPKLLIQFQNNGVVDDSQLPKDRFSAERLKGVDSTLKIQPAKLEDSAVYLCASSLGASGVRGYTFGSGTRLTVV.

Only a few counts were recorded for this clonotype. The chain has TRBV10-2 and TRBJ2-1; D is unclear. CDR1 and CDR2 (germline): WSHSY, SAAADI. V lost 3 bases and J lost 8, with 14 bases in between. The CDR3 sequence is 14 residues long. Written as DNA, the CDR3 is TGCGCCAGCAGTGACGTGGGAAGGTTCGATGAGCAGTTCTTC. It specifies CASSDVGRFDEQFF.

The table lists this clonotype with a few counts. This chain joins TRBV6-2 or TRBV6-3 and TRBJ2-7; D call uncertain. V lost 2 bases and J 4 bases, leaving 12 bases between the germline ends. Germline CDR1 and CDR2: MNHEY and SVGEGT. The CDR3 runs to 14 residues. CDR3 DNA sequence: TGTGCCAGCAGTTACCCTCTGTTGCAATACGAGCAGTACTTC. Encoded protein: CASSYPLLQYEQYF.

This clonotype was observed at least ten times. This rearrangement joins TRBV7-9 to TRBJ1-1; D is ambiguous. The V gene's germline CDR1 is SEHNR and CDR2 FQNEAQ (reference sequence). This CDR3 is 15 amino acids long. The V and J ends lost 2 bases and 1 base respectively, with 11 bases between them. CDR3 sequence: CASSLLPRQNTEAFF. The CDR3 nucleotides read TGTGCCAGCAGCTTATTGCCACGGCAGAACACTGAAGCTTTCTTT.

CDR3 sequence: CATSATSEGGGYNEQFF. CDR3 nucleotides: TGTGCCACCAGTGCAACGAGTGAAGGGGGAGGTTACAATGAGCAGTTCTTC. This chain joins TRBV24-1 and TRBJ2-1; D may be TRBD1 or TRBD2 (6 bases each). The CDR3 consists of 17 residues. Germline V lookup: CDR1 KGHDR, CDR2 SFDVKD. Trimming removed 5 bases at V and 4 bases at J, with 20 bases between.

The rearrangement joins TRBV4-2 to TRBJ2-2, with 8 bases lining up with TRBD2. Germline CDR1 is LGHNA and CDR2 is YNFKEQ. The CDR3 sequence is 19 residues long. J lost 7 bases, V lost 0 bases, and 16 bases had no gene match. The CDR3 here is CASSQDPRGVGGRNGELFF. The CDR3 DNA follows: TGTGCCAGCAGCCAAGATCCTCGGGGGGTCGGCGGGAGGAACGGGGAGCTGTTTTTT.